This note documents a single T cell receptor beta chain sequence. Its antigen remains unidentified. The data were taken from a study of beta chain features in type 1 diabetes. Findings of the study overall: There was a moderate but significant shortening of TCRB CDR3s in all four CD4+ subsets of Type 1 diabetes patients. Researchers cautioned that cDNA sequencing could over-represent cells with high TCR expression.

Sorted populations were all over 95% pure. Expressed TCRB transcripts were sequenced because the entire RNA isolate underwent reverse transcription. TCRdb keeps only in-frame clones here, not all; method: immunoSEQ multiplex PCR. The profile shows about 260,000 clones, approximately 25% of them singletons. Unmatched junction bases numbered 12, after V lost 5 bases and J lost 6 bases. CDR1 and CDR2 from the germline V gene are SGDLS and YYNGEE. CDR3 size: 16 residues. What was sequenced was naive CD4+ T cells from blood. This chain links TRBV9 with TRBJ1-4; the match to TRBD1 covers 8 bases. This receptor was obtained from a woman in her 30s with type 1 diabetes. The CDR3 bases are TGTGCCAGCAGTACCTTGAAGGGGACAGGAGATGAAAAACTGTTTTTT. It codes for CASSTLKGTGDEKLFF.